This T cell receptor (beta chain) was profiled in a study of cytomegalovirus exposure and HLA in healthy donors. At the level of the study: For the approximately 410 genotyped donors, roughly 80% fell within the Caucasian-associated ancestry cluster. Study outcomes and limitations: Another analysis was done later, and it associated 15,000 to 20,000 TCR beta sequences with HLA alleles at 0.05 false discovery rate.

Amplification used 60 Vbeta primers and 13 Jbeta primers. Produced via immunoSEQ multiplex PCR; TCRdb's table is partial and in-frame only. Of fewer than 250,000 clones in the sample, over 60% were seen once. About this clone itself: Its antigen remains unknown.

Between the trimmed V and J ends, which lost 4 bases and 7 bases, there was a span of 23 bases. The length of the CDR3 is 16 residues. Germline V lookup: CDR1 SGHTS, CDR2 YDEGEE. This TCR was sampled from a middle-aged man in good health and CMV-seronegative. The rearrangement joins TRBV5-8 to TRBJ2-5; D might be TRBD2 (5 bases). The sample consisted of PBMCs. The CDR3 DNA reads TGTGCCAGCAGCCTGGGGAGCAACTCAAGAATAGGGACCCAGTACTTC. Its translation is CASSLGSNSRIGTQYF.